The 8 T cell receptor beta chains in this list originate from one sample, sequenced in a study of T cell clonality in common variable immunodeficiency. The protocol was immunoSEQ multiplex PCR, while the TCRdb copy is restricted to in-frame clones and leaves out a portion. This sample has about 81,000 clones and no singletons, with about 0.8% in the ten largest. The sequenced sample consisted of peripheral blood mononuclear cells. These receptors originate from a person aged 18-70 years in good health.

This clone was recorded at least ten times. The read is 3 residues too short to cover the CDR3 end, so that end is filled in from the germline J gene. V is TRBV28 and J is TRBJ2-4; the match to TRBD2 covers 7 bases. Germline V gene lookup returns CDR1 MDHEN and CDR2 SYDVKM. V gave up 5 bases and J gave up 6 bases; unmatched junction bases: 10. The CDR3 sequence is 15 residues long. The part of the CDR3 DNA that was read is TGTGCCAGCAGTCGATCTAGCGGACCCTTAAACATT. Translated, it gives CASSRSSGPLNI. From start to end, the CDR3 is CASSRSSGPLNIQYF.

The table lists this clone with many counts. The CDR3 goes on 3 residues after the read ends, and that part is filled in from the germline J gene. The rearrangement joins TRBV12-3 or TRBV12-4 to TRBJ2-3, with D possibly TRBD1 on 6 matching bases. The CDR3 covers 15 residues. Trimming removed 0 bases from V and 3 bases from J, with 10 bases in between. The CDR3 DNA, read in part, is TGTGCCAGCAGTTTAGCGGGGCAGGGGACAGATACG. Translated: CASSLAGQGTDT. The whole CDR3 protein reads CASSLAGQGTDTQYF.

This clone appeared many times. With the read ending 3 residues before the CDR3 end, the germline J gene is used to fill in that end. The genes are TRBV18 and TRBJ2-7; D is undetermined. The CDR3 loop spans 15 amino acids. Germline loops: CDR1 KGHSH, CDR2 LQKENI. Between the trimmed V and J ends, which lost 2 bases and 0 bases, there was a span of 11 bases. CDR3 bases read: TGTGCCAGCTCACCAAGCGTTTTTAACTCCTACGAG. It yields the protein CASSPSVFNSYE. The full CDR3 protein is CASSPSVFNSYEQYF.

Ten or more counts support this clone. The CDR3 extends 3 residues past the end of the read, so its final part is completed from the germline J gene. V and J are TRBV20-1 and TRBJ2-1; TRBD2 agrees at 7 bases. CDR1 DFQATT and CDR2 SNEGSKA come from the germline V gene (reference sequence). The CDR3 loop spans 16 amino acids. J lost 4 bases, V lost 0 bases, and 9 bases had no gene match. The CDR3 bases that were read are TGCAGTGCTAGAGAAGATAGCGGGCGTAATTACAATGAG. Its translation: CSAREDSGRNYNE. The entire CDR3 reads CSAREDSGRNYNEQFF.

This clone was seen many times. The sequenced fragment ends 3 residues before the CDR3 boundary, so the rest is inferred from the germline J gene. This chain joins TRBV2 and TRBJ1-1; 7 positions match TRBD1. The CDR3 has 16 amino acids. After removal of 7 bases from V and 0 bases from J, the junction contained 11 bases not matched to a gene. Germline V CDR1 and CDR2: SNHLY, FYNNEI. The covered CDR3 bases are TGTGCCAGCACTGGGGACCGGGGACAGCTGAACACTGAA. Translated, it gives CASTGDRGQLNTE. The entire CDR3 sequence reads CASTGDRGQLNTEAFF.

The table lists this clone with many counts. CDR3 residues: CASSPPGLAGATGELFF. The CDR3 DNA, read in part, is TGTGCCAGCTCACCACCGGGACTAGCGGGAGCGACCGGGGAG. The V gene is TRBV18, the J gene TRBJ2-2; 14 bases fit TRBD2. With the read ending 3 residues before the CDR3 end, the germline J gene is used to fill in that end. CDR3 length: 17 amino acids. With 0 bases clipped from V and 5 bases from J, the junction kept 2 bases outside the gene matches. Germline-derived CDR1 and CDR2 are KGHSH and LQKENI.

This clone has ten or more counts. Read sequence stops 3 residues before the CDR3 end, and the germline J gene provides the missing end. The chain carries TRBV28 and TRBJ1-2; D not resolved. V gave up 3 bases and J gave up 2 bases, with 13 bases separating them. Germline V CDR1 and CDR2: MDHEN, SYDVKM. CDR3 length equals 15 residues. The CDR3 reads CASSFNYQINYGYTF. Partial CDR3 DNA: TGTGCCAGCAGTTTTAACTACCAGATAAACTATGGC.

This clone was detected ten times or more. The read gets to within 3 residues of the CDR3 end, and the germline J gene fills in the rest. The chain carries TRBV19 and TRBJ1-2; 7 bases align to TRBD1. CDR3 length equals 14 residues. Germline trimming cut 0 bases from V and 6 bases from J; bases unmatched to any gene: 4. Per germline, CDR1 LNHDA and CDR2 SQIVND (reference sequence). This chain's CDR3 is CASSIETGNHGYTF. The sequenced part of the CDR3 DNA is TGTGCCAGTAGTATAGAGACAGGGAATCATGGC.